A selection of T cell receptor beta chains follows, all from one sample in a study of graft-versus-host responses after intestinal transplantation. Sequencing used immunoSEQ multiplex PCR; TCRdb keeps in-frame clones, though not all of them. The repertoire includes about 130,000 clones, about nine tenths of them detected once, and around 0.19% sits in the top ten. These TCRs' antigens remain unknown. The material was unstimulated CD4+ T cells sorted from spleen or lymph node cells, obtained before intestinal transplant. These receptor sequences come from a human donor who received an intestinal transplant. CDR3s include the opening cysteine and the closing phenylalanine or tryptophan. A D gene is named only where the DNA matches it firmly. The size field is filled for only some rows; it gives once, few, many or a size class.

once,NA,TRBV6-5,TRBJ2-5,TGTGCCAGCAGTTCGGCCTGGGGTCAGACCCAGTACTTC,CASSSAWGQTQYF
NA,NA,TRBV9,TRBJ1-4,TGTGCCAGCAGCCCCTGGGGGGGCAGTGGGGAAAAACTGTTTTTT,CASSPWGGSGEKLFF
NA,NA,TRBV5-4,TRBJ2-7,TGTGCCAGCAGCTTGGGTGGGGAGATCTACGAGCAGTACTTC,CASSLGGEIYEQYF
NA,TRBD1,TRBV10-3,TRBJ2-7,TGTGCCGCAGCACCCGGGAAGGGGGCCGTCTACGAGCAGTACTTC,CAAAPGKGAVYEQYF
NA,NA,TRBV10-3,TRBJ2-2,TGTGCCATCAGTCCGATCGGCGGCGGGGAGCTGTTTTTT,CAISPIGGGELFF
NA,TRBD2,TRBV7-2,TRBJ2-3,TGTGCCAGCAGCCCCGTAGCGGGAGGCACAGATACGCAGTATTTT,CASSPVAGGTDTQYF
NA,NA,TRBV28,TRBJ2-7,TGTGCCAGCCACTCCGGGACCATCTACGAGCAGTACTTC,CASHSGTIYEQYF
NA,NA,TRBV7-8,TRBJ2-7,TGTGCCAGCAGCCATTCTGTCGGGGATTGGGAGCAGTACTTC,CASSHSVGDWEQYF
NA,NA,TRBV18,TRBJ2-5,TGTGCCAGCTCACCGGGCCGGGGGGCACAAGAGACCCAGTACTTC,CASSPGRGAQETQYF
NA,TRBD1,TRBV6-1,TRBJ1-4,TGTGCCAGCAGTCCGGACAGGGGGAATGAAAAACTGTTTTTT,CASSPDRGNEKLFF
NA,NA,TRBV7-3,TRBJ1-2,TGTGCCAGCAGCTTAGGAGCAGGGGAAAACTATGGCTACACCTTC,CASSLGAGENYGYTF
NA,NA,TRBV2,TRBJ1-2,TGTGCCAGCGGTAGGGTGTTCGACTATGGCTACACCTTC,CASGRVFDYGYTF
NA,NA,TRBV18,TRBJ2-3,TGTGCCAGCTCACCAGAAGGTCTGGGTACGCAGTATTTT,CASSPEGLGTQYF
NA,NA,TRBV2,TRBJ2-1,TGTGCCAGCTTAGGCTCCTACAATGAGCAGTTCTTC,CASLGSYNEQFF
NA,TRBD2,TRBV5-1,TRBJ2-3,TGCGCCAGCAGCTTGGCCGGGACTAGCGGCCCTGGTACGCAGTATTTT,CASSLAGTSGPGTQYF
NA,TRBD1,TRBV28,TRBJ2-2,TGTGCCAGCAGTTCGGGACAGGGAGGGTACACCGGGGAGCTGTTTTTT,CASSSGQGGYTGELFF
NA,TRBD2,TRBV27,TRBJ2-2,TGTGCCAGCTCCCGGGCTAGCGGAAGCTACGGGGAGCTGTTTTTT,CASSRASGSYGELFF
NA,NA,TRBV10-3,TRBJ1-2,TGTGCCATCAGTGACCCCAGGGTGGATGGCTACACCTTC,CAISDPRVDGYTF
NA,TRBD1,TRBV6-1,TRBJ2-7,TGTGCCAGCAGTGGCGGTGGGGACAGGTTTCCTCGGGAGCAGTACTTC,CASSGGGDRFPREQYF
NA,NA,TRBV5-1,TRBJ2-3,TGCGCCAGCAGCTTCGACAACACAGATACGCAGTATTTT,CASSFDNTDTQYF
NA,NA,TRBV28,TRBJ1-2,TGTGCCAGCAGTTTATGGCCTACGGGTGGTGGCTACACCTTC,CASSLWPTGGGYTF
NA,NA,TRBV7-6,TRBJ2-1,TGTGCCAGCAGCCCCCCCGGCGGTGAGCAGTTCTTC,CASSPPGGEQFF
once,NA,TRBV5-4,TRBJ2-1,TGTGCCAGCAGCTTGCGTCTAGTCTCCTACAATGAGCAGTTCTTC,CASSLRLVSYNEQFF
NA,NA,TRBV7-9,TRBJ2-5,TGTGCCAGCAGCTTCGGCACCGTCGTGTACCAAGAGACCCAGTACTTC,CASSFGTVVYQETQYF
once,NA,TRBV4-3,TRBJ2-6,TGCGCCAGCAGCCAAGATCCGAACTCTGGGGCCAACGTCCTGACTTTC,CASSQDPNSGANVLTF
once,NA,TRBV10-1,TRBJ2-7,TGCGCCAGCAGTGAGAAGGGTGTCGCCCCCTACGAGCAGTACTTC,CASSEKGVAPYEQYF
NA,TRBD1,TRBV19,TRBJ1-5,TGTGCCAGTAGTACTAACAGGGGAAGTCAGCCCCAGCATTTT,CASSTNRGSQPQHF
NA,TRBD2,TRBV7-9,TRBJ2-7,TGTGCCAGCAGCAGCCTCCCGCTAGCGGGAGGTAGCTACGAGCAGTACTTC,CASSSLPLAGGSYEQYF
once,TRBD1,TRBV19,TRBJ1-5,TGTGCCAGTAGTAGCCGGGACAGCCCCAATCAGCCCCAGCATTTT,CASSSRDSPNQPQHF
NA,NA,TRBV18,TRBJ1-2,TGTGCCAGCTCACCACAGGGGGTAGGCTATGGCTACACCTTC,CASSPQGVGYGYTF
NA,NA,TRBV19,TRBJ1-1,TGTGCCAGTAGTATTGACCGGAACACTGAAGCTTTCTTT,CASSIDRNTEAFF
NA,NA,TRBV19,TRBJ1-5,TGTGCCAGTTTGAGAACCAGGGGCAGGGATAATCAGCCCCAGCATTTT,CASLRTRGRDNQPQHF
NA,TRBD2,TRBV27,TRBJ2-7,TGTGCCAGCAGTCCCCCGGGGGGGGGCGGGAGGTTAAAAGAGCAGTACTTC,CASSPPGGGGRLKEQYF
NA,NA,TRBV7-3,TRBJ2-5,TGTGCCAGCGCACGTGGGGCCGGGGAGACCCAGTACTTC,CASARGAGETQYF
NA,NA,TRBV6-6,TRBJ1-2,TGTGCCAGCATTATAGCGGAGGCCTCCTATGGCTACACCTTC,CASIIAEASYGYTF
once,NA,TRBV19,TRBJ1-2,TGTGCCAGCCGCGGACGGACTTACTATGGCTACACCTTC,CASRGRTYYGYTF
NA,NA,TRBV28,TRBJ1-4,TGTGCCAGCAGTTTAGACTTGGGTAATGAAAAACTGTTTTTT,CASSLDLGNEKLFF
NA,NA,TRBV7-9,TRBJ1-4,TGTGCCAGCAGCTTAGGCGTAGGGACAACTAATGAAAAACTGTTTTTT,CASSLGVGTTNEKLFF
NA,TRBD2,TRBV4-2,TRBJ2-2,TGTGCCAGCAGCCAGGAGACTAGCCCCGGGGAGCTGTTTTTT,CASSQETSPGELFF
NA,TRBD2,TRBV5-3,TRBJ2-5,TGTGCCAGAAGCTCGGGGACTAGCGGGAGGGTGGAGACCCAGTACTTC,CARSSGTSGRVETQYF
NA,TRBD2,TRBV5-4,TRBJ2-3,TGTGCCAGCAGCTTGGCGGGAGCGGGGACAGATACGCAGTATTTT,CASSLAGAGTDTQYF